This T cell receptor (beta chain) was documented in a study of cytomegalovirus exposure and HLA in healthy donors. Regarding the study as a whole: The study designated 160 or so TCR beta chains cytomegalovirus-associated.

The germline gives CDR1 LNHNV, CDR2 YYDKDF (reference sequence). The V end was cut by 4 bases, the J end by 0 bases, with 7 bases between. This CDR3 has 13 residues. About this clone itself: Its target is not known. Distinct nucleotide sequences in the sample also encode this CDR3.

Assay: immunoSEQ multiplex PCR; the TCRdb copy retains only in-frame clones and omits some. The sample has 200,000 to 250,000 clones; over 80% are singletons. This chain joins TRBV15 and TRBJ2-7; D is unclear. The source of this sequence is a woman in her twenties or thirties in good health and CMV-seropositive. Sequencing was performed on PBMCs. CDR3 amino acids: CATSTDYSYEQYF. CDR3 nucleotides: TGTGCCACCAGCACCGATTACTCCTACGAGCAGTACTTC.